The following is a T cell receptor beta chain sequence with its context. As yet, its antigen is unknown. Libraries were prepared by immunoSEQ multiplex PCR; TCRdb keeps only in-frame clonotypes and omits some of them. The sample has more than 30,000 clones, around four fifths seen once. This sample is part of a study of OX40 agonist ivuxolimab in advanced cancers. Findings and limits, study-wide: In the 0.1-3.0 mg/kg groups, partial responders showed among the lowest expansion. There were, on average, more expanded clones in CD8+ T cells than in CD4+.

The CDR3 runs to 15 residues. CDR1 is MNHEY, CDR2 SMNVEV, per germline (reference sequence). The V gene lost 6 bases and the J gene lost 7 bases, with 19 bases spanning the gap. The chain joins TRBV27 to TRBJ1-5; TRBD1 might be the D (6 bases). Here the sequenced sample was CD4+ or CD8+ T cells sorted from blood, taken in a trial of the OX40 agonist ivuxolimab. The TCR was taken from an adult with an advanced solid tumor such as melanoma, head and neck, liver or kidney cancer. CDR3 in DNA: TGTGCCAGCAGCCTGAGGCAGGGGCTGAGGCAGCCCCAGCATTTT. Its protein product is CASSLRQGLRQPQHF.